A selection of T cell receptor beta chains follows, all from one sample in a study of T cell responses to AZD1222 COVID-19 vaccine. The assay was immunoSEQ multiplex PCR, and TCRdb's table has in-frame clones only and misses some. The table shows about 88,000 clones, with under 95% occurring only once. Sequenced here: peripheral blood, sampled on day 0 of AZD1222 vaccination. The receptors were sampled from an adult in good health. CDR3s include the opening cysteine and the closing phenylalanine or tryptophan. Each record gives: D gene, J gene, V gene, CDR3 DNA, CDR3 protein. A D gene is named only where the DNA matches it firmly.

TRBD2 | TRBJ2-1 | TRBV6-4 | TGTGCCAGCAGTGAGACTAGCGGGAGCTACAATGAGCAGTTCTTC | CASSETSGSYNEQFF
- | TRBJ2-1 | TRBV11-2 | TGTGCCAGCAGCTTAGACAAGAGCTCCTACAATGAGCAGTTCTTC | CASSLDKSSYNEQFF
- | TRBJ2-5 | TRBV28 | TGTGCCAGCAGCAACACAGGGGAACAGGGGAGGAGGACCCAGTACTTC | CASSNTGEQGRRTQYF
TRBD1 | TRBJ1-5 | TRBV24-1 | TGTGCCACCCAAGGGGGCGGCAATCAGCCCCAGCATTTT | CATQGGGNQPQHF
- | TRBJ1-4 | TRBV19 | TGTGCCAGTAGCCGACCAGGCGCAACTAATGAAAAACTGTTTTTT | CASSRPGATNEKLFF
- | TRBJ1-3 | TRBV9 | TGTGCCAGCAGCGCTGACACCTCTGGAAACACCATATATTTT | CASSADTSGNTIYF
- | TRBJ2-2 | TRBV11-2 | TGTGCCAGCAGCTTTCGGCCCGGGGAGCTGTTTTTT | CASSFRPGELFF
- | TRBJ1-6 | TRBV6-2/TRBV6-3 | TGTGCCAGCAGCCGAGTTGGGGGCAATAGTTCACCCCTCCACTTT | CASSRVGGNSSPLHF
TRBD2 | TRBJ2-4 | TRBV5-5 | TGTGCCAGCAGCTTGATAGCGGGAGAGGACGGCATTCAGTACTTC | CASSLIAGEDGIQYF
- | TRBJ1-6 | TRBV7-2 | TGTGCCAGCAGCTTAGGGACGGTAAATTCACCCCTCCACTTT | CASSLGTVNSPLHF